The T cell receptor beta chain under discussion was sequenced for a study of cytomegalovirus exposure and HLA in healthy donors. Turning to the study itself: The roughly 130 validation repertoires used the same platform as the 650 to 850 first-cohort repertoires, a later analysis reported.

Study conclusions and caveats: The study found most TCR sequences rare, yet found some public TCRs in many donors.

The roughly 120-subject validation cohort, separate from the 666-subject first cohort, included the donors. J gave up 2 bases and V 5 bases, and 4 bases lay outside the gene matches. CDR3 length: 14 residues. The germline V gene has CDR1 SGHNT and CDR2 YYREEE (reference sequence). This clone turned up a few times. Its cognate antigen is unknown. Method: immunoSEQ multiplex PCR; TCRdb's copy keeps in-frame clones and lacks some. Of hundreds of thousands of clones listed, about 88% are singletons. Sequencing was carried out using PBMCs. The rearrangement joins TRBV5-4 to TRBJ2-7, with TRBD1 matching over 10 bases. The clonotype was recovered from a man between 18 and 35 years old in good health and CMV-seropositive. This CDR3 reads CASRLDRGAYEQYF. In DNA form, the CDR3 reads TGTGCCAGCAGACTGGACAGGGGGGCCTACGAGCAGTACTTC.